The rows below give T cell receptor beta chains drawn from one sample of a study of blood T cell repertoires in COVID-19. Here immunoSEQ multiplex PCR was the method, and the copy in TCRdb shows in-frame clones only, minus some. The data show 200,000 to 250,000 clones, roughly 90% seen once. The source material was PBMCs or T cells enriched from blood (not recorded which). Every receptor here comes from a young man with acute COVID-19. Both conserved end residues are trimmed from each CDR3. A D gene is named only where the DNA matches it firmly. Size tells how often a clone was seen (once, few, many) or the class of an expanded clone, and some rows leave it out.

d_call v_call clone_size cdr3_aa
NA TRBV29-1 NA SVGPGDTEAF
TRBD1 TRBV5-1 NA ASSFGTGGEQGNEQY
NA TRBV28 NA ASRPGGEDTQY
TRBD2 TRBV6-1 NA ASSGQAGGGSDTQY
NA TRBV11-2 once ASSPSGYGYT
TRBD2 TRBV7-9 once ASSFPGGPYEQY
TRBD1 TRBV12-5 NA ASGPDRGNTEAF
TRBD2 TRBV2 NA ARSPPSGSYNEQF
TRBD1 TRBV3-1/TRBV3-2 NA ASTGTGEGETQY
TRBD2 TRBV29-1 few SVGLGGTDTQY
NA TRBV9 NA ASNSAGRNTGELF
NA TRBV19 NA ASSISRLQETQY
NA TRBV19 NA ASSISLNTEAF
NA TRBV6-5 NA ASFRPGGVPEAF
TRBD1 TRBV4-3 NA ASSQMRAGQGVYNEQF
TRBD1 TRBV24-1 NA ATSDLTGDQPQH
TRBD1 TRBV30 NA AWILQGAETQY
TRBD1 TRBV12-3/TRBV12-4 NA ASRQGFRELF
NA TRBV4-1 NA ASSLMGAETQY